These 7 T cell receptor beta chains originate from one sample sequenced in a study of cytomegalovirus exposure and HLA in healthy donors. Both 60 Vbeta primers and 13 Jbeta primers went into the PCR. This table comes from immunoSEQ multiplex PCR, and its TCRdb copy is limited to in-frame clones, with some not included. The data show about 130,000 clones, just under 80% seen once. Material: PBMCs. The source is a young man in good health and CMV-seronegative.

This clone was found a few times. This rearrangement joins TRBV19 to TRBJ1-4; TRBD1 might be the D (6 bases). This CDR3 spans 15 amino acids. Per germline, CDR1 LNHDA and CDR2 SQIVND (reference sequence). V gave up 7 bases and J gave up 7 bases, with 19 bases separating them. The CDR3 spells CASKRDTSTREKLFF. The CDR3 DNA reads as TGTGCCAGTAAACGGGACACCTCAACGCGTGAAAAACTGTTTTTT.

The chain is built from TRBV6-5 and TRBJ2-5; tentative D call: TRBD2 (5 bases). Near its end, the DNA agrees better with TRBJ2-7, so the J call may be wrong. Per the germline V gene, CDR1 is MNHEY and CDR2 is SVGAGI. The CDR3 has 14 amino acids. Here the CDR3 DNA reads TGTGCCAGCAGTTACGGTGCAGGAGGCTACGAGCAGTACTTC. Translated, it gives CASSYGAGGYEQYF.

The J gene is TRBJ2-4, the V gene TRBV6-6, with 8 bases fitting TRBD1. Germline V CDR1 and CDR2: MNHNY, SVGAGI (reference sequence). This CDR3 has 12 amino acids. The J segment lost 15 bases and the V segment lost 5 bases, leaving 9 bases of the junction unmatched. The CDR3 sequence: CASSPQGAGLYF. As DNA, the CDR3 is TGTGCCAGCAGTCCCCAGGGGGCCGGTTTGTACTTC.

CDR3: CASSGLLGTGSSGNTIYF. For the CDR3, the DNA is TGTGCCAGCAGCGGTCTTTTAGGGACAGGGTCCTCTGGAAACACCATATATTTT. The chain uses TRBV4-2 and TRBJ1-3; 9 bases are a match to TRBD1. Germline lookup yields CDR1 LGHNA and CDR2 YNFKEQ. The CDR3 is 18 amino acids. V trimming: 5 bases; J trimming: 0 bases; junction bases outside the gene matches: 11.

This clone has a handful of counts. The chain joins TRBV4-3 to TRBJ2-1; 9 bases match TRBD1. The junction had 2 bases not matched to a gene; V was cut back by 1 base and J by 4 bases. This CDR3 region has 15 residues. Per the germline V gene, CDR1 is LGHNA and CDR2 is YSLEER. This chain's CDR3 is CASSQVDRGYNEQFF. The CDR3 coding sequence is TGCGCCAGCAGCCAAGTGGACAGGGGATACAATGAGCAGTTCTTC.

V and J are TRBV10-3 and TRBJ2-7; a weak D match, TRBD1 (5 bases). Between the trimmed V and J ends, which lost 4 bases and 2 bases, there was a span of 6 bases. Germline V lookup: CDR1 ENHRY, CDR2 SYGVKD. CDR3 length: 12 amino acids. CDR3 DNA: TGTGCCATCAGTGGACAGACCTACGAGCAGTACTTC. Translating it yields CAISGQTYEQYF.

The gene calls are TRBV7-2 and TRBJ2-7; D not resolved. There are 14 residues in the CDR3. V lost 1 base, J lost 0 bases, and 7 bases lay in between. The germline CDR1 and CDR2 sequences are SGHTA and FQGNSA. The CDR3, as DNA: TGTGCCAGCAGCTTAGGTCCATCCTCCTACGAGCAGTACTTC. This codes for CASSLGPSSYEQYF. The variable domain in full, with the rest retrieved from reference TRBV7-2 and TRBJ2-7, is GAGVSQSPSNKVTEKGKDVELRCDPISGHTALYWYRQSLGQGLEFLIYFQGNSAPDKSGLPSDRFSAERTGGSVSTLTIQRTQQEDSAVYLCASSLGPSSYEQYFGPGTRLTVT.